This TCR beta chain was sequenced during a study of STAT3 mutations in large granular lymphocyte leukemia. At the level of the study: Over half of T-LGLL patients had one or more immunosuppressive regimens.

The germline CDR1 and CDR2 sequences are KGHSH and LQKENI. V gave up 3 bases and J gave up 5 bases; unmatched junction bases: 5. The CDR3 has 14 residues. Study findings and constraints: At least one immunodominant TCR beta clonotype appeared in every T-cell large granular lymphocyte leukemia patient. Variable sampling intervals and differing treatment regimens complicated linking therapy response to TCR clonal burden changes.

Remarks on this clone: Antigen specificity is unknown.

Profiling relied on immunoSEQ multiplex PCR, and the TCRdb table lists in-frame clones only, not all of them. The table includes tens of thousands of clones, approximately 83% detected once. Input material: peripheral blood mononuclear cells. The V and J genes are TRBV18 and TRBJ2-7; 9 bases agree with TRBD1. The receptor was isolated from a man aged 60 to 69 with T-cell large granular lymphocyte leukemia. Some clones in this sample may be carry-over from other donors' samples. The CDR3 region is CASSPAQGAHEQYF. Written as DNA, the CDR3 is TGTGCCAGCTCACCCGCACAGGGGGCCCACGAGCAGTACTTC.